This T cell receptor beta chain is from a study of cytomegalovirus exposure and HLA in healthy donors. Whole-study findings and limits: Analyses of presence and absence presupposed an approximately uniform sequencing depth across donors. TCR beta chains associated with HLA were, in a later analysis, more clonally expanded than equally common others.

The table lists this clone with a count of one. Antigen: not known. The CDR3 has 14 residues. The V gene end was trimmed by 3 bases and the J gene end by 7 bases; junction bases not matched to a gene: 5. Germline lookup yields CDR1 SGHRS and CDR2 YFSETQ. Researchers ran the PCR with 60 Vbeta and 13 Jbeta primers. Profiled with immunoSEQ multiplex PCR; TCRdb holds only in-frame clones, not every one. The table shows 150,000 to 200,000 clones, with about 80% occurring only once. The origin of this receptor is a woman aged 40 to 50 in good health and CMV-seronegative. J is TRBJ2-3 and V is TRBV5-1; 10 bases align to TRBD2. The source material was PBMCs. CDR3 protein: CASSSSGSWNTQYF. The CDR3 DNA reads TGCGCCAGCAGCTCTAGCGGGAGTTGGAATACGCAGTATTTT.